This T cell receptor (beta chain) was identified in a study of cytomegalovirus exposure and HLA in healthy donors. As for the study in general: Previous work identified some 120 million unique TCR beta sequences from 150 million to 200 million T cells. Findings and caveats of the study: Serostatus for CMV was the only available immune exposure information. Later analysis showed most CMV-associated TCR beta chains appearing HLA-restricted. For TCR beta chains, V- and J-gene trimming was later linked to a missense DCLRE1C variant.

This CDR3 is 14 amino acids long. V lost 9 bases to trimming and J lost 5 bases; unmatched junction nucleotides: 8. The germline V gene has CDR1 LNHDA and CDR2 SQIVND (reference sequence). The PCR contained 60 Vbeta and 13 Jbeta primers. The method was immunoSEQ multiplex PCR; TCRdb's version includes in-frame clones alone and lacks a portion of them. Of 100,000 or so clones in the sample, 75% were seen once. This clone was counted once. What it binds is unknown. Sequencing was performed on PBMCs. The source of this sequence is a woman between 18 and 30 years old in good health and CMV-seropositive. V is TRBV19 and J is TRBJ2-1; 9 bases line up with TRBD1. The CDR3 DNA is TGTGCCAGCGAAACCGGGACAGGGAACAATGAGCAGTTCTTC. The encoded protein is CASETGTGNNEQFF. Filled out from reference TRBV19 and TRBJ2-1, the complete variable domain reads DGGITQSPKYLFRKEGQNVTLSCEQNLNHDAMYWYRQDPGQGLRLIYYSQIVNDFQKGDIAEGYSVSREKKESFPLTVTSAQKNPTAFYLCASETGTGNNEQFFGPGTRLTVL.